The rows below give T cell receptor beta chains drawn from one sample of a study of blood T cell repertoires in COVID-19. TCRdb's table, derived via immunoSEQ multiplex PCR, lists solely in-frame clones and lacks some. The table shows more than 70,000 clones, with more than 75% occurring only once. Sequences were obtained from peripheral blood. The receptors were gathered from a man aged 45 to 65 with active or convalescent COVID-19. Both conserved end residues are part of each CDR3. D genes are given only for firm matches. A row's size may be missing; if present it is once, few, many or a size class.

clone size	V gene	J gene	D gene	CDR3 DNA	CDR3 protein
-	TRBV6-1	TRBJ1-1	-	TGTGCCAGCAGTGAGGGCATAAAAGCTTTCTTT	CASSEGIKAFF
-	TRBV4-1	TRBJ2-7	-	TGCGCCAGCAGCCAAGTGGCGGCAACTGGGTCCTACGAGCAGTACTTC	CASSQVAATGSYEQYF
-	TRBV7-2	TRBJ2-7	-	TGTGCCAGCAGCTTCAGCTACGAGCAGTACTTC	CASSFSYEQYF
-	TRBV3-1/TRBV3-2	TRBJ2-3	TRBD2	TGTGCCAGCAGCCAACTAGCGGAGAGCACAGATACGCAGTATTTT	CASSQLAESTDTQYF
-	TRBV12-3/TRBV12-4	TRBJ1-2	TRBD1	TGTGCCAGCACCCCGGGACAGGGAGGAGGCTACACCTTC	CASTPGQGGGYTF
-	TRBV7-7	TRBJ2-5	TRBD1	TGTGCCAGCAGCTTAGCACAGGGGAGTCAAGAGACCCAGTACTTC	CASSLAQGSQETQYF
-	TRBV5-1	TRBJ2-5	TRBD2	TGCGCCAGCAGCCTGAGTACTAGCGGGGGTATCCAAGAGACCCAGTACTTC	CASSLSTSGGIQETQYF
-	TRBV19	TRBJ1-5	-	TGTGCCAGTAGTATAGTAGGGGGAAGCAATCAGCCCCAGCATTTT	CASSIVGGSNQPQHF
-	TRBV5-1	TRBJ2-1	TRBD1	TGCGCCAGCCGGGACAGGGTGGACAATGAGCAGTTCTTC	CASRDRVDNEQFF
-	TRBV29-1	TRBJ1-4	TRBD1	TGCAGCGTTGAGGGACAGGCAGGGGAAAAACTGTTTTTT	CSVEGQAGEKLFF
-	TRBV6-7	TRBJ2-1	TRBD2	TGTGCCAGCAGTTACTTGGGCGGGGGCTCCTACAATGAGCAGTTCTTC	CASSYLGGGSYNEQFF
-	TRBV5-4	TRBJ2-1	-	TGTGCCAGCAGCCCCACGCGGGTCCCCTACAATGAGCAGTTCTTC	CASSPTRVPYNEQFF
-	TRBV6-5	TRBJ1-5	-	TGTGCCAGCAGTCCAGGGTATCGTCAGCCCCAGCATTTT	CASSPGYRQPQHF
-	TRBV6-5	TRBJ1-3	TRBD1	TGTGCCAGCCTGACAGGGTGGGGAAACACCATATATTTT	CASLTGWGNTIYF
-	TRBV5-1	TRBJ2-3	-	TGCGCCAGCAGCTTAAGCAGGGCCGATACGCAGTATTTT	CASSLSRADTQYF
-	TRBV7-2	TRBJ1-3	TRBD1	TGTGCCAGCAGCGCGACAGGGTCCCGAGGAAACACCATATATTTT	CASSATGSRGNTIYF
-	TRBV18	TRBJ2-3	-	TGTGCCAGCTCGCCTATCAGGGATACGCAGTATTTT	CASSPIRDTQYF
-	TRBV19	TRBJ1-5	TRBD1	TGTGCCAGTAGTATAGATCTGTTGGGGGGACAGAGCAATCAGCCCCAGCATTTT	CASSIDLLGGQSNQPQHF
-	TRBV5-8	TRBJ2-1	-	TGTGCCAGCAGCTTCCGGGGAATGTCCTACAATGAGCAGTTCTTC	CASSFRGMSYNEQFF
many	TRBV20-1	TRBJ2-5	TRBD2	TGCAGTGCTAGTCTTGGAGGCGGGGGGGCCTCGGAGACCCAGTACTTC	CSASLGGGGASETQYF
-	TRBV7-9	TRBJ1-2	TRBD1	TGTGCCAGCAGCGTGGGACAGAACTATGGCTACACCTTC	CASSVGQNYGYTF
-	TRBV19	TRBJ1-5	-	TGTGCCAGTAGTTCGGGTCAAGTCAATCAGCCCCAGCATTTT	CASSSGQVNQPQHF
-	TRBV28	TRBJ2-2	-	TGTGCCAGCAGTTCCGAGAGCGGCACCGGGGAGCTGTTTTTT	CASSSESGTGELFF
-	TRBV10-3	TRBJ2-2	TRBD2	TGTGCCATCAGTGTGGGGGCTAGCGGGGGCTATTTGCGGGAGCTGTTTTTT	CAISVGASGGYLRELFF
-	TRBV7-9	TRBJ1-3	-	TGTGCCAGCAGCACCCCTTATTCCACAGGGAAGGAGGCCTACGAAGGAAACACCATATATTTT	CASSTPYSTGKEAYEGNTIYF
-	TRBV10-3	TRBJ1-2	-	TGTGCCATCACCGCGGGAGGGCACGGCTATGGCTACACCTTC	CAITAGGHGYGYTF
-	TRBV19	TRBJ1-2	-	TGTGCCAGTAGTATTGAGGACAGCTATGGCTACACCTTC	CASSIEDSYGYTF
-	TRBV11-2	TRBJ2-5	TRBD1	TGTGCCAGCAGCTTAGGGGGACAGGGTGCGAAGACCCAGTACTTC	CASSLGGQGAKTQYF
-	TRBV7-9	TRBJ1-2	TRBD1	TGTGCCAGCAGCCCATATGAGACAGGGGATATTCAAGGCTATGGCTACACCTTC	CASSPYETGDIQGYGYTF
few	TRBV12-3/TRBV12-4	TRBJ2-2	TRBD2	TGTGCCAGCAGGGGACTAGCGGGCGGGGAGCTGTTTTTT	CASRGLAGGELFF
once	TRBV9	TRBJ1-6	TRBD1	TGTGCCAGCAGCCCTAACAGGGGGGGTGGTAATTCACCCCTCCACTTT	CASSPNRGGGNSPLHF
-	TRBV29-1	TRBJ1-3	TRBD1	TGCAGCGTCGCTGGACAGGACAGCTCTGGAAACACCATATATTTT	CSVAGQDSSGNTIYF
-	TRBV5-1	TRBJ2-2	TRBD1	TGCGCCGGCAGACAGGGGGAGTCCGGGGAGCTGTTTTTT	CAGRQGESGELFF
-	TRBV6-5	TRBJ2-1	TRBD2	TGTGCCAGCAGGACTAGCGGGGGACGTAATGAGCAGTTCTTC	CASRTSGGRNEQFF
-	TRBV2	TRBJ1-1	-	TGTGCCAGCAGCGGGGAGGTGAACACTGAAGCTTTCTTT	CASSGEVNTEAFF
-	TRBV12-3/TRBV12-4	TRBJ2-3	-	TGTGCCAGCAGCCAGCGGAGCACAGATACGCAGTATTTT	CASSQRSTDTQYF
-	TRBV29-1	TRBJ2-3	-	TGCAGCGTTGAAGATCAGACTATCACTAGCACAGATACGCAGTATTTT	CSVEDQTITSTDTQYF
-	TRBV6-4	TRBJ2-2	TRBD1	TGTGCCAGCAGTGCGTCCGGGACAGGGTTTGCCGGGGAGCTGTTTTTT	CASSASGTGFAGELFF
-	TRBV2	TRBJ1-2	TRBD1	TGTGCCACAGGACAGGGGGCAAACTATGGCTACACCTTC	CATGQGANYGYTF
once	TRBV5-1	TRBJ2-2	TRBD1	TGCGCCAGCAGCCAAGGACAGGGTTTAAGCGGGGAGCTGTTTTTT	CASSQGQGLSGELFF
-	TRBV2	TRBJ2-3	-	TGTGCCAGCAGTGAAACGCTAGTCATAAACACAGATACGCAGTATTTT	CASSETLVINTDTQYF
once	TRBV7-9	TRBJ1-5	-	TGTGCCAGCAGCCCCCAGGGTGGGAATCAGCCCCAGCATTTT	CASSPQGGNQPQHF
-	TRBV7-9	TRBJ2-1	TRBD2	TGTGCCAGCAGCCCCCCTAAAACTAGCGGGGGGCCCCTCGGTGAGCAGTTCTTC	CASSPPKTSGGPLGEQFF
-	TRBV6-5	TRBJ2-3	TRBD1	TGTGCCAGCAGCAAGGACAGGGCTTTAGATACGCAGTATTTT	CASSKDRALDTQYF
-	TRBV18	TRBJ2-1	TRBD1	TGTGCCAGCTCACCACAGGGTGGGGGACAGGGGATGAACAATGAGCAGTTCTTC	CASSPQGGGQGMNNEQFF
-	TRBV6-5	TRBJ2-3	TRBD2	TGTGCCAGCAGTTCCCAACTAGCGGGGAAAACAGATACGCAGTATTTT	CASSSQLAGKTDTQYF
medium-sized	TRBV19	TRBJ1-5	-	TGTGCCAGTAGTATAGGGGTGGGAGGCAATCAGCCCCAGCATTTT	CASSIGVGGNQPQHF
-	TRBV29-1	TRBJ2-2	-	TGCAGCGTGCCGAGGAATTCCGGGGAGCTGTTTTTT	CSVPRNSGELFF
-	TRBV11-2	TRBJ2-2	TRBD1	TGTGCCAGCAGAGATACGACGGACAGGGGGCTGACCACCGGGGAGCTGTTTTTT	CASRDTTDRGLTTGELFF
-	TRBV28	TRBJ2-2	TRBD1	TGTGCCAGCAGTTTAACCGGACAGGGGGCAGGCGGGGAGCTGTTTTTT	CASSLTGQGAGGELFF
once	TRBV4-1	TRBJ1-2	TRBD1	TGCGCCAGCAGCCAAGATCTAGGGACAGCGACTAACTATGGCTACACCTTC	CASSQDLGTATNYGYTF